The clone carrying this T cell receptor (beta chain) has just a few counts. Antigen: not known. These data are taken from a study of cytomegalovirus exposure and HLA in healthy donors. The study, taken as a whole, reports: TRBV6-2, TRBV6-3 and some other V segments were unresolvable in 87-base-pair reads.

The V gene's germline CDR1 is MNHEY and CDR2 SVGAGI. This CDR3 region has 15 residues. Trimming at V came to 6 bases and at J to 9 bases, leaving 14 bases not matched to a gene. The PCR had 60 Vbeta and 13 Jbeta primers. TCRdb keeps only in-frame clones here, not all; method: immunoSEQ multiplex PCR. In the table there are around 150,000 clones, around two thirds of which are singletons. The clonotype originates from a man aged 25 to 40 in good health and CMV-seropositive. Sequenced: PBMCs. This rearrangement joins TRBV6-5 to TRBJ1-5, with 7 nucleotides matching TRBD1. CDR3 in amino acids: CASRPTGAPSWPQHF. Written as DNA, the CDR3 is TGTGCCAGCAGGCCTACAGGGGCACCATCATGGCCCCAGCATTTT.